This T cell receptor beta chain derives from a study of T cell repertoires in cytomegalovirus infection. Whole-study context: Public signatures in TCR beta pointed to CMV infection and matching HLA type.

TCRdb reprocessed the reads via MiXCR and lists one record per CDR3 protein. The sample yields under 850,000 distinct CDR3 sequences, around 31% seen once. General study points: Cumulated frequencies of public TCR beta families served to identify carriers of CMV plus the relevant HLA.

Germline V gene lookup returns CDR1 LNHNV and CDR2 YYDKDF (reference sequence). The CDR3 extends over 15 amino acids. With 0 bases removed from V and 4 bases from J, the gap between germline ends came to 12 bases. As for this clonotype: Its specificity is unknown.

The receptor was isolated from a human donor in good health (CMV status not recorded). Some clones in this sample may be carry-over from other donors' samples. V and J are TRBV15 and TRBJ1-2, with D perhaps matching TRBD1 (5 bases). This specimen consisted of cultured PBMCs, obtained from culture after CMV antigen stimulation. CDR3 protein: CATSRDGRRVYGYTF. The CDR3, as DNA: TGTGCCACCAGCAGAGATGGTCGCAGGGTCTATGGCTACACCTTC.